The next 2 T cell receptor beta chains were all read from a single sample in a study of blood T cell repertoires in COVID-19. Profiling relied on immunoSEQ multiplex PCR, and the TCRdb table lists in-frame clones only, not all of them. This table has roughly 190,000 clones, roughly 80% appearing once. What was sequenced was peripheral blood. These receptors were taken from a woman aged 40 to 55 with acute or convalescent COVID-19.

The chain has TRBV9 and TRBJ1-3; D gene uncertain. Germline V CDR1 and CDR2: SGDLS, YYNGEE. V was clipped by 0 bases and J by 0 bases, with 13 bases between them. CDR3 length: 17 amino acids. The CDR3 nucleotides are TGTGCCAGCAGCGTAGGAGGGTCAGTCGGCTCTGGAAACACCATATATTTT. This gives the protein CASSVGGSVGSGNTIYF. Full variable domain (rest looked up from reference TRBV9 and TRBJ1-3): DSGVTQTPKHLITATGQRVTLRCSPRSGDLSVYWYQQSLDQGLQFLIQYYNGEERAKGNILERFSAQQFPDLHSELNLSSLELGDSALYFCASSVGGSVGSGNTIYFGEGSWLTVV.

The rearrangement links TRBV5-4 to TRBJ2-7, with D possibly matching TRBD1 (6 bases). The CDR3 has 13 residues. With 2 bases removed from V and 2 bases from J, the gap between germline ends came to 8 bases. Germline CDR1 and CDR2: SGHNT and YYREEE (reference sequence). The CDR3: CASSFRTAYEQYF. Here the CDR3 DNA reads TGTGCCAGCAGCTTCAGGACAGCCTACGAGCAGTACTTC.